One and the same sample provided the 20 T cell receptor beta chains below, sequenced in a study of long-term antiretroviral therapy in people with HIV. At survey level, the immunoSEQ assay was run in its v3.0 version. The protocol was immunoSEQ multiplex PCR, while the TCRdb copy is restricted to in-frame clones and leaves out a portion. The repertoire holds roughly 34,000 clones, with 94% as singletons. Sequences were derived from unsorted PBMCs, sampled 5.1 years after starting antiretroviral therapy. These receptors were obtained from a woman in her 50s with HIV.

The chain is built from TRBV2 and TRBJ1-6; possibly TRBD1 for D (5 bases). The V end was cut by 4 bases, the J end by 0 bases, with 10 bases between. This CDR3 spans 16 amino acids. The V gene's germline CDR1 is SNHLY and CDR2 FYNNEI. The CDR3 is CASSGGLSSYNSPLHF. The DNA for the CDR3 is TGTGCCAGCAGTGGGGGCCTGAGCTCCTATAATTCACCCCTCCACTTT.

The CDR3 coding sequence is TGTGCCAGCAGTTACGGACTAGCGGGGTACAATGAGCAGTTCTTC. Protein: CASSYGLAGYNEQFF. J is TRBJ2-1 and V is TRBV6-5; 12 bases are shared with TRBD2. J lost 4 bases, V lost 2 bases, and 0 bases had no gene match. The CDR3 length is 15 residues. Germline V lookup: CDR1 MNHEY, CDR2 SVGAGI.

A single count supports this clone. The chain uses TRBV7-2 and TRBJ2-5; 8 bases match TRBD1. Trimming took 2 bases from V and 3 from J; bases not matched to a gene: 14. Looked up from germline, CDR1 is SGHTA and CDR2 is FQGNSA. The CDR3 is 18 residues long. Written as DNA, the CDR3 is TGTGCCAGCAGCTTAAGCCCTACAGGGGGTAGGGAAAAAGAGACCCAGTACTTC. It translates to CASSLSPTGGREKETQYF.

In its sample, this clone was seen once. This chain uses TRBV2 with TRBJ1-4; the D gene is possibly TRBD1 (6 bases). V was pared by 2 bases and J by 2 bases, with 12 bases between. CDR3 length: 16 residues. Germline lookup yields CDR1 SNHLY and CDR2 FYNNEI. The CDR3 nucleotides are TGTGCCAGCAGTGAACGGGGGCGGGCGACTAATGAAAAACTGTTTTTT. Translating it yields CASSERGRATNEKLFF.

The gene calls are TRBV10-2 and TRBJ1-1; the D gene is possibly TRBD1 (5 bases). The CDR3 is made up of 13 amino acids. Germline V gene lookup returns CDR1 WSHSY and CDR2 SAAADI. The V and J ends lost 4 bases and 5 bases respectively, with 11 bases between them. As DNA, the CDR3 is TGCGCCAGCAGTGTAGTTTCAGGGACTGAAGCTTTCTTT. Protein: CASSVVSGTEAFF.

This chain links TRBV4-3 with TRBJ2-3; the D is unclear. Per germline, CDR1 LGHNA and CDR2 YSLEER. The CDR3 extends over 15 amino acids. V was shortened by 0 bases and J by 2 bases, with 9 bases between the two germline ends. The CDR3 DNA is TGCGCCAGCAGCCAAGAGTCACAGACCACAGATACGCAGTATTTT. It translates to CASSQESQTTDTQYF.

J is TRBJ1-5 and V is TRBV10-1, with D tentatively TRBD1 (6 bases). This CDR3 comprises 14 residues. V lost 4 bases to trimming and J lost 6 bases, with 13 bases between them. CDR1 and CDR2 (germline): WNHNN, SYGVQD (reference sequence). CDR3 nucleotide sequence: TGCGCCAGCAGTGCAGCAGGGGACGGTCAGCCCCAGCATTTT. Translating gives CASSAAGDGQPQHF.

The gene calls are TRBV6-5 and TRBJ1-1; the D is unclear. The CDR3 sequence is 12 residues long. Trimming shortened V by 3 bases and J by 2 bases, and 4 bases separated the two germline ends. Germline V CDR1 and CDR2: MNHEY, SVGAGI. The CDR3 loop is CASSYFNTEAFF. The CDR3 coding sequence is TGTGCCAGCAGTTATTTCAACACTGAAGCTTTCTTT.

Regarding this clone: Other DNA sequences in this sample translate to the same CDR3. This chain joins TRBV5-1 and TRBJ2-7, with D unresolved. Looked up from germline, CDR1 is SGHRS and CDR2 is YFSETQ. This CDR3 comprises 18 residues. V gave up 5 bases and J gave up 2 bases, with 26 bases separating them. DNA of the CDR3: TGCGCCAGCAGTCCGATCGTCCTCCAGGTTGGGGTGACCTACGAGCAGTACTTC. Translated, it gives CASSPIVLQVGVTYEQYF. Full variable domain (rest looked up from reference TRBV5-1 and TRBJ2-7): KAGVTQTPRYLIKTRGQQVTLSCSPISGHRSVSWYQQTPGQGLQFLFEYFSETQRNKGNFPGRFSGRQFSNSRSEMNVSTLELGDSALYLCASSPIVLQVGVTYEQYFGPGTRLTVT.

The rearrangement joins TRBV7-8 to TRBJ2-7; tentatively, D is TRBD1 (6 bases). From germline, CDR1 is SGHVS and CDR2 FQNEAQ. The CDR3 contains 18 residues. V lost 1 base, J lost 0 bases, and 19 bases lay in between. The CDR3 DNA is TGTGCCAGCAGCTTAGATGTCGTCGGGCTGGGGGCCTCCTACGAGCAGTACTTC. Its translation is CASSLDVVGLGASYEQYF.

This clone turned up a few times. The gene calls are TRBV30 and TRBJ1-2, with 7 nucleotides matching TRBD1. The CDR3 runs to 16 residues. From germline, CDR1 is GTSNPN and CDR2 SVGIG (reference sequence). The V and J ends lost 2 bases and 0 bases, in that order; junction bases with no gene match: 9. This CDR3 is CAWSWDSITSNYGYTF. Here the CDR3 DNA reads TGTGCCTGGAGTTGGGACAGTATTACTTCTAACTATGGCTACACCTTC.

CDR3 sequence reads: CASSLGSSNSPLHF. As DNA, the CDR3 is TGTGCCAGCAGCTTGGGGTCGTCGAATTCACCCCTCCACTTT. This chain uses TRBV7-2 with TRBJ1-6; D unclear. The V end lost 3 bases, the J end lost 7 bases, and 10 bases lay between the germline ends. CDR1 and CDR2 (germline): SGHTA, FQGNSA. The CDR3 spans 14 residues. Based on the CDR3 plus reference TRBV7-2 and TRBJ1-6, the full variable domain is GAGVSQSPSNKVTEKGKDVELRCDPISGHTALYWYRQSLGQGLEFLIYFQGNSAPDKSGLPSDRFSAERTGGSVSTLTIQRTQQEDSAVYLCASSLGSSNSPLHFGNGTRLTVT.

The chain is built from TRBV11-3 and TRBJ1-1, with D hard to call. The ends were cut back, 10 bases at V and 6 bases at J, with 6 bases in the middle. Germline V CDR1 and CDR2: SGHNT, YENEEA. The CDR3 is 9 residues long. DNA for the CDR3: TGTGCCACGCAGGCTGAAGCTTTCTTT. Translated: CATQAEAFF.

The J gene is TRBJ2-5, the V gene TRBV5-4, with TRBD2 identical over 8 bases. This CDR3 is 13 amino acids long. The germline V gene encodes CDR1 SGHNT and CDR2 YYREEE (reference sequence). J was trimmed by 5 bases and V by 0 bases; bases with no gene match: 0. CDR3 amino acids: CASSLAGGETQYF. For the CDR3, the DNA is TGTGCCAGCAGCTTGGCGGGGGGGGAGACCCAGTACTTC.

This chain connects TRBV2 to TRBJ1-1; possible D gene TRBD1, 6 bases. Germline loops: CDR1 SNHLY, CDR2 FYNNEI. Trimming removed 4 bases from V and 0 bases from J, with 12 bases in between. The CDR3 is 15 residues long. The CDR3, as DNA: TGTGCCAGCAGTGCGGACAGTCCTATGAACACTGAAGCTTTCTTT. This codes for CASSADSPMNTEAFF. The variable domain in full, completed from reference TRBV2 and TRBJ1-1, reads EPEVTQTPSHQVTQMGQEVILRCVPISNHLYFYWYRQILGQKVEFLVSFYNNEISEKSEIFDDQFSVERPDGSNFTLKIRSTKLEDSAMYFCASSADSPMNTEAFFGQGTRLTVV.

V usage is TRBV6-5 and J usage is TRBJ2-1, with 8 positions matching TRBD2. CDR1 is MNHEY, CDR2 SVGAGI, per germline. V was pared by 2 bases and J by 10 bases, with 7 bases of the junction left unmatched. The CDR3 spans 14 residues. The CDR3: CASSYGLAGPEQFF. The CDR3 coding sequence is TGTGCCAGCAGTTACGGGCTAGCGGGTCCCGAGCAGTTCTTC.

The chain uses TRBV18 and TRBJ2-1; tentatively, D is TRBD2 (6 bases). The germline V gene has CDR1 KGHSH and CDR2 LQKENI. There are 13 residues in the CDR3. V gave up 8 bases and J gave up 6 bases, with 14 bases separating them. Here the CDR3 DNA reads TGTGCCAGCCCCCCCGGGGGACCCAATGAGCAGTTCTTC. Protein: CASPPGGPNEQFF.

CDR3 DNA sequence: TGCGCCAGCAGCTTTGGGGGAAATGAAAAACTGTTTTTT. This gives the protein CASSFGGNEKLFF. The chain links TRBV5-1 to TRBJ1-4, with a possible D match to TRBD1 (5 bases). Between the trimmed V and J ends, which lost 2 bases and 5 bases, there was a span of 7 bases. The germline V gene has CDR1 SGHRS and CDR2 YFSETQ. This CDR3 region has 13 residues. Full variable domain (outside the CDR3, taken from reference TRBV5-1 and TRBJ1-4): KAGVTQTPRYLIKTRGQQVTLSCSPISGHRSVSWYQQTPGQGLQFLFEYFSETQRNKGNFPGRFSGRQFSNSRSEMNVSTLELGDSALYLCASSFGGNEKLFFGSGTQLSVL.

V usage is TRBV7-9 and J usage is TRBJ2-7; the D gene is possibly TRBD2 (6 bases). In germline, CDR1 is SEHNR, CDR2 FQNEAQ (reference sequence). CDR3 length equals 13 residues. V was trimmed by 5 bases and J by 6 bases, leaving 14 bases between them. The CDR3 DNA is TGTGCCAGCAGCAACCTCGGGACTGCCGAGCAGTACTTC. Protein: CASSNLGTAEQYF.

V and J are TRBV7-2 and TRBJ2-3; possible D gene TRBD2, 5 bases. The CDR3 is 15 amino acids. From germline, CDR1 is SGHTA and CDR2 FQGNSA. V dropped 2 bases and J dropped 2 bases, with 11 bases sitting between them. The CDR3 DNA reads TGTGCCAGCAGCTTAAGCGGTGCAACCACAGATACGCAGTATTTT. Its protein is CASSLSGATTDTQYF.